This entry concerns a single TCR beta chain. What it binds is unknown. The CDR3 runs 15 residues. Germline CDR1 MNHNS, CDR2 SASEGT. V was trimmed by 3 bases and J by 1 base, leaving 10 bases between them. This sample is part of a study of cytomegalovirus exposure and HLA in healthy donors. 13 Jbeta primers and 60 Vbeta primers were used for the PCR. Original handling: Approximately 83 million unique TCR beta chains, roughly 10 million shared, were counted in a later analysis. The repertoire was sequenced with immunoSEQ multiplex PCR; TCRdb's copy has only in-frame clones and lacks some. V and J calls and clone size are given by that table; D and trimming were obtained from the DNA. The profile shows 40,000 to 55,000 clones, under 75% of them singletons. General study results and limits: Testing in vitro showed a few CMV-associated chains specific for CMV antigens. In a later analysis, TCR beta V- and J-gene trimming was associated with a missense DCLRE1C variant.

The source is a man aged 25 to 45 in good health and CMV-seronegative. Sample: PBMCs. The chain has TRBV6-1 and TRBJ1-5; D is ambiguous. In nucleotides, the CDR3 is TGTGCCAGCAGTGAGGAGAGCTGGAGCAATCAGCCCCAGCATTTT. Protein sequence: CASSEESWSNQPQHF.